The 6 T cell receptor beta chains in this list originate from one sample, sequenced in a study of PD-1 blockade in classical Hodgkin lymphoma. Sequencing used immunoSEQ multiplex PCR; TCRdb keeps in-frame clones, though not all of them. The sample contains 20,000 to 25,000 clones, around 80% of which appear only once. Relapse was seen in all patients after autologous stem cell transplantation, and brentuximab vedotin exposure was variable. The specimen comprised peripheral blood mononuclear cells (PBMCs), sampled before the second cycle of nivolumab. These TCRs come from a human donor with classical Hodgkin lymphoma.

The chain couples TRBV29-1 to TRBJ2-1, with D possibly TRBD2 on 5 matching bases. Germline V lookup: CDR1 SQVTM, CDR2 ANQGSEA. V was cut by 5 bases and J by 1 base, with 15 bases left in between. The CDR3 spans 15 residues. The CDR3 nucleotides are TGCAGCGTTTTAATCGAGCGGACTTCCTACAATGAGCAGTTCTTC. It codes for CSVLIERTSYNEQFF.

This clone has a single count. Written as DNA, the CDR3 is TGTGCCAGCAGATCAGGCGAGACCCAGTACTTC. This gives the protein CASRSGETQYF. The chain employs TRBV6-1 and TRBJ2-5, with unresolved D. Germline CDR1 reads MNHNS; CDR2 reads SASEGT. The V end was cut by 6 bases, the J end by 5 bases, with 7 bases between. The length of the CDR3 is 11 residues.

The chain uses TRBV19 and TRBJ2-7; 9 nucleotides agree with TRBD1. Per germline, CDR1 LNHDA and CDR2 SQIVND (reference sequence). The CDR3 has 15 amino acids. V was clipped by 4 bases and J by 3 bases; unmatched bases: 7. CDR3 sequence: CASSTQTGGNYEQYF. The CDR3 DNA sequence: TGTGCCAGTAGTACTCAGACAGGGGGGAACTACGAGCAGTACTTC.

The CDR3 here is CASRLGDPGNQPQHF. The DNA for the CDR3 is TGTGCCAGCAGACTCGGGGATCCCGGCAATCAGCCCCAGCATTTT. The genes are TRBV28 and TRBJ1-5; no reliable D call. Trimming removed 6 bases at V and 2 bases at J, with 14 bases between. The CDR3 is made up of 15 amino acids. The germline gives CDR1 MDHEN, CDR2 SYDVKM.

V gene TRBV5-4 combines with J gene TRBJ2-7; 13 bases are shared with TRBD2. The CDR3 sequence is 16 residues long. V gave up 4 bases and J gave up 3 bases; unmatched junction bases: 7. The germline CDR1 and CDR2 sequences are SGHNT and YYREEE (reference sequence). The CDR3 protein is CASSRTGLAGVYEQYF. The CDR3 DNA is TGTGCCAGCAGCAGAACCGGACTAGCGGGAGTCTACGAGCAGTACTTC.

This sequence joins TRBV5-1 and TRBJ2-3, with unresolved D. Trimming shortened V by 0 bases and J by 1 base, and 9 bases separated the two germline ends. The germline gives CDR1 SGHRS, CDR2 YFSETQ. The CDR3 is 15 residues long. The CDR3 spells CASSLALVGTDTQYF. CDR3 bases: TGCGCCAGCAGCTTGGCTCTAGTTGGCACAGATACGCAGTATTTT.